Described below is a single T cell receptor beta chain sequence and its context. The source of the sample is a study of CD8 T cells in Susac syndrome. There are 14 residues in the CDR3. V lost 4 bases and J lost 5; bases outside the gene matches: 7. In germline, CDR1 is SGHDT, CDR2 YYEEEE. RNA amounts of roughly 0.5 to 1 ug underwent reverse transcription with random hexamers. TCRdb reanalysed the immunoSEQ multiplex PCR reads using MiXCR and keeps one entry per CDR3 protein. This table holds 180,000 or so distinct CDR3 sequences, around 96% found once. Sequenced: CD4+ T cells from PBMCs. The rearrangement uses TRBV5-6 and TRBJ2-5; 8 positions agree with TRBD1. The TCR comes from a human donor in good health. The CDR3: CASSPVDREETQYF. For the CDR3, the DNA is TGTGCCAGCAGCCCAGTGGACAGGGAGGAGACCCAGTACTTC.